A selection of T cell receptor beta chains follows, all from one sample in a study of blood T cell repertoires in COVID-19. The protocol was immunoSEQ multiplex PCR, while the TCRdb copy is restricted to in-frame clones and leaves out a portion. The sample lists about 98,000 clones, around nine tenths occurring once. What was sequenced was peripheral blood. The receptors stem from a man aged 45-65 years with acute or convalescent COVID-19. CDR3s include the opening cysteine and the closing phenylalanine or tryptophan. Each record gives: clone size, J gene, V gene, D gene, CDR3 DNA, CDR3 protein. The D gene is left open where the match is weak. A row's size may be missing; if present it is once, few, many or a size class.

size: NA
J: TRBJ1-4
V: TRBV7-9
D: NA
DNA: TGTGCCAGCAGCTTATACGGGGGAGGGGAAAAACTGTTTTTT
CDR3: CASSLYGGGEKLFF

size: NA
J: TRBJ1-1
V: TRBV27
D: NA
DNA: TGTGCCAGCAGTTTATCGGGGCAGGGAGGCACTGAAGCTTTCTTT
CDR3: CASSLSGQGGTEAFF

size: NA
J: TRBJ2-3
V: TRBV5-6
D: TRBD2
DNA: TGTGCCAGCAGCTTGGTAGCGGGGCTGGACACAGATACGCAGTATTTT
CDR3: CASSLVAGLDTDTQYF

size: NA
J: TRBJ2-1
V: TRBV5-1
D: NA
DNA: TGCGCCAGCAGCTCAGCCCCCGGGACAGAGCAGTTCTTC
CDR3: CASSSAPGTEQFF

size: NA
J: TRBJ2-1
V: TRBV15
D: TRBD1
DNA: TGTGCCACCTCACTTAGAGACAGGGTTGATGAGCAGTTCTTC
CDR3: CATSLRDRVDEQFF

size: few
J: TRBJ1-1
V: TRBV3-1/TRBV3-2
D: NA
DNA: TGTGCCAGCAGCCACCTTAAGGGGGATTTTGAAGCTTTCTTT
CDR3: CASSHLKGDFEAFF

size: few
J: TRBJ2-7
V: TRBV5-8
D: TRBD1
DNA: TGTGCCAGCAGCTTACTCTTAGGGACAGGGACCTACGAGCAGTACTTC
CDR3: CASSLLLGTGTYEQYF

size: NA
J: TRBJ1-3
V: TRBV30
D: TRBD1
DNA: TGTGCCTGGAGTACAGGGGGCGGTGGAAACACCATATATTTT
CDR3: CAWSTGGGGNTIYF

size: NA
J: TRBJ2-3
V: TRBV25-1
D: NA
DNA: TGTGCCAGCAGTGTATTGTCCCAGGTCCCAGATACGCAGTATTTT
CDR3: CASSVLSQVPDTQYF

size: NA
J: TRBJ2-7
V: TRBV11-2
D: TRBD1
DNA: TGTGCCAGCAGCGGCGGACAGGTCCGGGAGCAGTACTTC
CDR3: CASSGGQVREQYF

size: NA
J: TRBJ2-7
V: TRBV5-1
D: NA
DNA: TGCGCCAGCAGCTTGGCTGGCCGATCCTACGAGCAGTACTTC
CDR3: CASSLAGRSYEQYF

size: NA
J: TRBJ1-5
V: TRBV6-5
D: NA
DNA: TGTGCCAGCAGTTCGGGGGGCACCAATCAGCCCCAGCATTTT
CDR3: CASSSGGTNQPQHF

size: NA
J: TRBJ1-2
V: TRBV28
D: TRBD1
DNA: TGTGCCAGCAGTTTAGGAGCGGGACAGGGGCTGACTAATGGCTACACCTTC
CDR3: CASSLGAGQGLTNGYTF

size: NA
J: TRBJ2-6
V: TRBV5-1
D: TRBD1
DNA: TGCGCCAGCAGCCTCCCCGGGACAGGGACTGGGGCCAACGTCCTGACTTTC
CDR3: CASSLPGTGTGANVLTF

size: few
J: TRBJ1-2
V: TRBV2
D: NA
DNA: TGTGCCAGCAGTGAGGGCAGAAAAGCTAACTATGGCTACACCTTC
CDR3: CASSEGRKANYGYTF

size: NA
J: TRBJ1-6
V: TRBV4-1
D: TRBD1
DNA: TGCGCCAGCAGCCCGACAGGGCTCGTCGAAATCCCCTCCTATAATTCACCCCTCCACTTT
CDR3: CASSPTGLVEIPSYNSPLHF

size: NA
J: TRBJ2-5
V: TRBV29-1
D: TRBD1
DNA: TGCAGCGCCGAAAGGCTAGGTGGGGCACAGGGGCAAGAGACCCAGTACTTC
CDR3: CSAERLGGAQGQETQYF

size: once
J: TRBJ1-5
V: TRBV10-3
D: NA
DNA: TGTGCCATCAGTGAGAACAGGGACCAGCCCCAGCATTTT
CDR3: CAISENRDQPQHF

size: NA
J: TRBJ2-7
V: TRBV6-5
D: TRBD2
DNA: TGTGCCAGCAGATCACAGACTAGCGGCTCCTACGAGCAGTACTTC
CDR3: CASRSQTSGSYEQYF

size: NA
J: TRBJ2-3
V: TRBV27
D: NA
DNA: TGTGCCAGCAGTCTATCAAGGGGGGGAGATACGCAGTATTTT
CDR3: CASSLSRGGDTQYF

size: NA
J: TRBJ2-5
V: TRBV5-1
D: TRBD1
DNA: TGCGCCAGCAGGGTGGGACAGGGAAGTCAAGAGACCCAGTACTTC
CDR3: CASRVGQGSQETQYF

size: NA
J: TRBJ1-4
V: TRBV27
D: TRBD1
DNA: TGTGCCAGCAGTCCCCTCCCCTACCTTGGGACAGGCCGGCGGGGGACTAATGAAAAACTGTTTTTT
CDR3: CASSPLPYLGTGRRGTNEKLFF

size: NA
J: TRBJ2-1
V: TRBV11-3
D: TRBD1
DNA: TGTGCCAGCAGCTTAGATGGGACAGATCCTGGGGGCTCCTACAATGAGCAGTTCTTC
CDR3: CASSLDGTDPGGSYNEQFF

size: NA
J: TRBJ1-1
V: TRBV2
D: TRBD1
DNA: TGTGCCAGCAGTGGGGACAGAACTGAAGCTTTCTTT
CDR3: CASSGDRTEAFF

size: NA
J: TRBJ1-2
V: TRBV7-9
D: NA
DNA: TGTGCCAGCAGCTTAACGCAGACTAACTATGGCTACACCTTC
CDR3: CASSLTQTNYGYTF

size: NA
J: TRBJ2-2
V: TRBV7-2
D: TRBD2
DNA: TGTGCCAGCAGCTGGGGGACTAGCGGGAGCGCCGGGGAGCTGTTTTTT
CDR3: CASSWGTSGSAGELFF

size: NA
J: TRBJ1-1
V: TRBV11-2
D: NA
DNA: TGTGCCAGCGGCCCAGGGGAAGCTTTCTTT
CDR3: CASGPGEAFF

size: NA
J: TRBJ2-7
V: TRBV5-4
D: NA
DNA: TGTGCCAGCATGGATCGTCGGCGGGATAGGAGCGAGCAGTACTTC
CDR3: CASMDRRRDRSEQYF

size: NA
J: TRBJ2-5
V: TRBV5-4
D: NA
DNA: TGTGCCAGCAGCTTGTATGGGGGCTCGGAGACCCAGTACTTC
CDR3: CASSLYGGSETQYF

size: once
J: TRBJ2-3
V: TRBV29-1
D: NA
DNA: TGCAGCGTTGCAGGGGACGCCACTAGCACAGATACGCAGTATTTT
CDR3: CSVAGDATSTDTQYF

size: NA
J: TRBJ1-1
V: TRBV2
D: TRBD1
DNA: TGTGCCAGCACCCGACAGGGAAACACTGAAGCTTTCTTT
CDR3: CASTRQGNTEAFF

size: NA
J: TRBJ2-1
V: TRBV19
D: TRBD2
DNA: TGTGCCAGTAGTAAGGGGGGGACTAGCGGGACGGGGTACAATGAGCAGTTCTTC
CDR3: CASSKGGTSGTGYNEQFF

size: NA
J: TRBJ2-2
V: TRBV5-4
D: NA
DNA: TGTGCCAGCAGCGGCCAGAACACCGGGGAGCTGTTTTTT
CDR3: CASSGQNTGELFF

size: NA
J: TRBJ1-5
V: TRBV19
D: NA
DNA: TGTGCCAGTACAGGGAATAGCAATCAGCCCCAGCATTTT
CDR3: CASTGNSNQPQHF

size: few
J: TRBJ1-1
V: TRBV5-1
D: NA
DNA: TGCGCCAGCAGCTTCGGGGAGTCTAACACTGAAGCTTTCTTT
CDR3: CASSFGESNTEAFF

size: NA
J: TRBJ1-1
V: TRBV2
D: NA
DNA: TGTGCCAGCAGTAACAACAGGAACACTGAAGCTTTCTTT
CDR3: CASSNNRNTEAFF

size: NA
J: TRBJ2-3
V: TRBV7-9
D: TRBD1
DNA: TGTGCCAGCAGCTTAGGCGGGACAGGGGAAACAGATACGCAGTATTTT
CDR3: CASSLGGTGETDTQYF

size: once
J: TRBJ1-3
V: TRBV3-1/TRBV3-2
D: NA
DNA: TGTGCCAGCAGCGACACTAGACACACTGGAAACACCATATATTTT
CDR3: CASSDTRHTGNTIYF

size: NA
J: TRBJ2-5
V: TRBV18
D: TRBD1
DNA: TGTGCCAGCTCACCGATCCGGGACAGGGGAGAGACCCAGTACTTC
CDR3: CASSPIRDRGETQYF

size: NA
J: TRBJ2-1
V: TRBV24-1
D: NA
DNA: TGTGCCACTCAGTCCGGGGGTGATGCGGATGAGCAGTTCTTC
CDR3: CATQSGGDADEQFF

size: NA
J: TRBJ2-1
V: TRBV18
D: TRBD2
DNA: TGTGCCAGCTCACCACGGGGACTAGAATCCCACAATGAGCAGTTCTTC
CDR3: CASSPRGLESHNEQFF

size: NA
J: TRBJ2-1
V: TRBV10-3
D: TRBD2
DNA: TGTGCCATCAGTGTACGACTAGCGGGAGGCAATGAGCAGTTCTTC
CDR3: CAISVRLAGGNEQFF

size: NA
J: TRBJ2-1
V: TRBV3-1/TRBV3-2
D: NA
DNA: TGTGCCAGCAGCCAAGTACCGGGAGAGCGAGCGGGTGAGCAGTTCTTC
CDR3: CASSQVPGERAGEQFF

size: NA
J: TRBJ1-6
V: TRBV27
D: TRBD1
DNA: TGTGCCAGCAAGGACAGGGGCGATTCACCCCTCCACTTT
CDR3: CASKDRGDSPLHF

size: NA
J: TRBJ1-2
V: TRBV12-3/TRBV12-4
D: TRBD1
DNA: TGTGCCAGCAGTACCTGGACAGGGCGCGGCTACACCTTC
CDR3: CASSTWTGRGYTF

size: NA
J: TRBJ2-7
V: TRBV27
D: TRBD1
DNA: TGTGCCAGCAGCCGGGACAGTGCATACGAGCAGTACTTC
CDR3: CASSRDSAYEQYF

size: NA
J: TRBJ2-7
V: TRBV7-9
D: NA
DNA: TGTGCCAGCAGCTCCAGGGGTATCGAGCAGTACTTC
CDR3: CASSSRGIEQYF

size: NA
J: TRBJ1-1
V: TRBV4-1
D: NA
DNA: TGCGCCAGCAGCCAAGACAGTTCCGCTTTCTTT
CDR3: CASSQDSSAFF